Listed below are T cell receptor beta chains from one sample, sequenced in a study of spatial heterogeneity in lung cancer. TCRdb itself ran the 5' RACE reads through MiXCR, one entry per CDR3 protein. Among some 120,000 distinct CDR3 sequences listed, 12% were seen once. Sequenced material: PBMCs, taken at follow-up. These receptors all stem from a male donor with early-stage non-small cell lung cancer. Each CDR3 is given with its conserved first and last residue. The D gene is left open where the match is weak. Expanded clones get a size class; other rows say once, few or many, or leave the size out.

TRBV29-1	TRBD2	TRBJ2-5	few	TGCAGCGTTGAATGGCGGGAGATCTTGCAAGAGACCCAGTACTTC	CSVEWREILQETQYF
TRBV10-3	TRBD1	TRBJ1-2	many	TGTGCCATCAGTGAAGGACAGGCTAACTATGGCTACACCTTC	CAISEGQANYGYTF
TRBV6-5	.	TRBJ2-7	.	TGTGCCAGCAGTTGGGACGGCTACTACGAGCAGTACTTC	CASSWDGYYEQYF
TRBV20-1	.	TRBJ1-1	many	TGCAGTGCTAGTGGACAGACCGACACTGAAGCTTTCTTT	CSASGQTDTEAFF
TRBV5-1	.	TRBJ1-1	few	TGCGCCAGCAGCTTGGAGCGGGGGGTAGGCACTGAAGCTTTCTTT	CASSLERGVGTEAFF
TRBV20-1	.	TRBJ1-2	.	TGCAGTGCTCTAGAAGGGAGAGGCTACACCTTC	CSALEGRGYTF
TRBV9	.	TRBJ2-2	many	TGTGCCAGCAGCGTTGGGGGGCGCAGCACCGGGGAGCTGTTTTTT	CASSVGGRSTGELFF
TRBV7-2	.	TRBJ1-2	.	TGTGCCAGCAGCTTAGTAAGGGCAGGGACCACTGGCTACACCTTC	CASSLVRAGTTGYTF
TRBV6-1	.	TRBJ2-7	.	TGTGCCAGCAGTGAAGCCGGGGTGAGCGAGCAGTACTTC	CASSEAGVSEQYF
TRBV19	.	TRBJ2-3	many	TGTGCCAGTAGTATAAATGGGGTTGTCACAGATACGCAGTATTTT	CASSINGVVTDTQYF
TRBV6-5	TRBD1	TRBJ1-2	few	TGTGCCAGCAGTTACTCCGACAGGGGATATAACTATGGCTACACCTTC	CASSYSDRGYNYGYTF
TRBV2	.	TRBJ1-2	.	TGTGCCAGCAACCTCAACAGTAAGCCCTATGGCTACACCTTC	CASNLNSKPYGYTF
TRBV9	.	TRBJ2-5	many	TGTGCCAGCAGCGCAGACACATTCCAAGAGACCCAGTACTTC	CASSADTFQETQYF
TRBV11-1	.	TRBJ2-1	few	TGTGCCAGCACCGATGACGGAGGTAACAATGAGCAGTTCTTC	CASTDDGGNNEQFF
TRBV4-1	.	TRBJ1-5	.	TGCGCCAGCAGCCAACAGACAGGTCAGGTTTGGCCCCAGCATTTT	CASSQQTGQVWPQHF
TRBV10-1	.	TRBJ1-6	.	TGCGCCAGCAGTGAGAACGGCATCCCCCTCCACTTT	CASSENGIPLHF
TRBV30	.	TRBJ1-1	few	TGTGCCTGGAGTTTTCGGAGCACTGAAGCTTTCTTT	CAWSFRSTEAFF
TRBV10-3	TRBD1	TRBJ2-1	many	TGTGCCATCAGCCGAGGGACAGGGGGTAGCTCCTACAATGAGCAGTTCTTC	CAISRGTGGSSYNEQFF
TRBV18	.	TRBJ2-2	.	TGTGCCAGCTCACCACTCCAACCAACCGGGGAGCTGTTTTTT	CASSPLQPTGELFF
TRBV27	TRBD2	TRBJ2-1	few	TGTGCCAGCAGTTCTAGCGGGGGGGCGGTCTACAATGAGCAGTTCTTC	CASSSSGGAVYNEQFF
TRBV18	.	TRBJ1-1	.	TGTGCCAGCTCGGTACAGATGAACACTGAAGCTTTCTTT	CASSVQMNTEAFF
TRBV13	TRBD2	TRBJ2-3	.	TGTGCCAGCAGGAGACCGGGGGGGCCGGGTACGCAGTATTTT	CASRRPGGPGTQYF
TRBV14	.	TRBJ1-2	many	TGTGCCAGCAGCCAAGACAGGACAGGCTACACCTTC	CASSQDRTGYTF
TRBV20-1	.	TRBJ1-6	few	TGCAGTGCCGTACCGGGGCTTGGGTATAATTCACCCCTCCACTTT	CSAVPGLGYNSPLHF
TRBV7-8	.	TRBJ2-1	.	TGTGCCAGCACTTTTCGGGGCGGGGGCGATGAGCAGTTCTTC	CASTFRGGGDEQFF
TRBV5-1	.	TRBJ2-1	few	TGCGCCAGCAGCGACAGAAATGAGCAGTTCTTC	CASSDRNEQFF
TRBV27	.	TRBJ1-4	few	TGTGCCAGCAGTCCCTCGAAGGTAGTGAATGAAAAACTGTTTTTT	CASSPSKVVNEKLFF
TRBV20-1	.	TRBJ2-2	few	TGCAGTGCTAGAGATCTGCGGGGATTTGACACCGGGGAGCTGTTTTTT	CSARDLRGFDTGELFF
TRBV4-2	TRBD1	TRBJ2-7	.	TGTGCCAGCAGCCAGGGACAGGGTTCCTACGAGCAGTACTTC	CASSQGQGSYEQYF
TRBV5-1	.	TRBJ1-6	many	TGCGCCAGCAGGACAGCGGGAGAGAATTCACCCCTCCACTTT	CASRTAGENSPLHF
TRBV5-6	.	TRBJ1-3	.	TGTGCCAGCAGCTTACCGACGGCAACTGGAAACACCATATATTTT	CASSLPTATGNTIYF
TRBV4-3	.	TRBJ2-3	many	TGCGCCAGCAGCCGGGACCCCAGCACAGATACGCAGTATTTT	CASSRDPSTDTQYF
TRBV7-2	.	TRBJ1-1	many	TGTGCCAGCAGCCCCCCCAGGGTCGGAGGCACTGAAGCTTTCTTT	CASSPPRVGGTEAFF
TRBV7-8	.	TRBJ1-6	many	TGTGCCAGCAGCTTAGGCAGGGAAGGTTCACCCCTCCACTTT	CASSLGREGSPLHF
TRBV7-9	TRBD2	TRBJ2-7	few	TGTGCCAGCAGCCAGGGACTAGCGGGGCAGACCTACGAGCAGTACTTC	CASSQGLAGQTYEQYF
TRBV19	.	TRBJ2-3	few	TGTGCCAGTAGTAATCCCCCTGGAGCAGATACGCAGTATTTT	CASSNPPGADTQYF
TRBV27	.	TRBJ2-6	many	TGTGCCAGCAGCCCCTCTGGGGCCAACGTCCTGACTTTC	CASSPSGANVLTF
TRBV12-3/TRBV12-4	TRBD1	TRBJ2-1	many	TGTGCCAGCAGCCTGACCCCCCGGTTTGGGGACAGGGTAGGCAATGAGCAGTTCTTC	CASSLTPRFGDRVGNEQFF
TRBV5-1	.	TRBJ2-7	few	TGCGCCAGCAGCTTCCGGGACCCTAGGGCCGACGAGCAGTACTTC	CASSFRDPRADEQYF
TRBV5-1	.	TRBJ2-3	.	TGCGCCAGCAGCCTCAGGGAGGCAGATACGCAGTATTTT	CASSLREADTQYF
TRBV10-3	.	TRBJ2-2	medium-sized	TGTGCCATGCGGGACGGCGGGACCGGGGAGCTGTTTTTT	CAMRDGGTGELFF
TRBV9	.	TRBJ1-5	.	TGTGCCAGCAGCCCCCCCCCCGGGATGGTACCCCAGCATTTT	CASSPPPGMVPQHF
TRBV2	.	TRBJ2-3	many	TGTGCCAGCAGTCAACTGATTGCAGATACGCAGTATTTT	CASSQLIADTQYF